The 29 T cell receptor beta chains in this list originate from one sample, sequenced in a study of T cells in Graves' hyperthyroidism and ophthalmopathy. Amplified regions were TCR beta CDR3 sequences from RNA transcripts. Primed by the HTBI set, a first-round RT-PCR was run on the TCR CDR3. One entry per CDR3 protein results from TCRdb running MiXCR on the multiplex PCR reads. This table has a few hundred thousand distinct CDR3 sequences, just over 14% appearing once. The sample taken for sequencing was blood. Receptors originate from a middle-aged woman with Graves' hyperthyroidism that later progressed to Graves' ophthalmopathy.

This clonotype was recorded many times. The V gene is TRBV3-1, the J gene TRBJ2-5; 13 nucleotides agree with TRBD2. The CDR3 loop spans 14 amino acids. CDR1 LGHDT and CDR2 YNNKEL come from the germline V gene (reference sequence). With 4 bases clipped from V and 5 bases from J, the junction kept 1 base outside the gene matches. The CDR3 is CASSLGLAGETQYF. The CDR3 coding sequence is TGTGCCAGCAGCCTGGGACTAGCGGGGGAGACCCAGTACTTC.

There are many counts of this clonotype. V is TRBV2 and J is TRBJ1-1; D perhaps matches TRBD1 (5 bases). The germline V and J ends were trimmed by 5 bases and 2 bases, with 12 bases remaining between them. Germline V gene sequence: CDR1 SNHLY, CDR2 FYNNEI. The CDR3 totals 14 residues. The CDR3 sequence is CASSNRRTNTEAFF. The CDR3 DNA reads as TGTGCCAGCAGTAACAGGAGAACTAACACTGAAGCTTTCTTT.

There are many counts of this clonotype. The chain has TRBV3-1 and TRBJ1-5, with D hard to call. This CDR3 region has 14 residues. Germline V gives CDR1 LGHDT, CDR2 YNNKEL (reference sequence). Trimming cost V 2 bases and J 1 base, with 6 bases left between them. The CDR3 loop is CASSQRLSNQPQHF. The CDR3 DNA sequence: TGTGCCAGCAGCCAACGTTTAAGCAATCAGCCCCAGCATTTT.

This clonotype was seen many times. The chain combines TRBV28 with TRBJ2-7; possibly TRBD2 for D (6 bases). The V gene lost 2 bases and the J gene lost 0 bases, with 17 bases spanning the gap. From germline, CDR1 is MDHEN and CDR2 SYDVKM. This CDR3 has 17 amino acids. The CDR3 sequence is CASSLGDWSGASYEQYF. The CDR3 DNA reads as TGTGCCAGCAGTTTAGGGGACTGGTCGGGAGCCTCCTACGAGCAGTACTTC.

This chain connects TRBV6-1 to TRBJ1-6; the D is unclear. The CDR3 is 13 amino acids. V dropped 11 bases and J dropped 0 bases, with 8 bases sitting between them. CDR1 and CDR2 (germline): MNHNS, SASEGT. CDR3 loop: CASPSSYNSPLHF. In nucleotides, the CDR3 is TGTGCCTCCCCGAGCTCCTATAATTCACCCCTCCACTTT.

The sample holds many counts of this clonotype. The chain joins TRBV28 to TRBJ2-1; D is ambiguous. Trimming removed 3 bases from V and 10 bases from J, with 7 bases in between. The CDR3 consists of 11 residues. The V gene's germline CDR1 is MDHEN and CDR2 SYDVKM. This chain's CDR3 is CASSFLHEQFF. The CDR3 DNA is TGTGCCAGCAGTTTCCTTCACGAGCAGTTCTTC.

As for this clonotype: With a much larger clone just one base away, this may be a read error. CDR3 region: CASSLGTSGRGNERFF. The CDR3, as DNA: TGTGCCAGCAGCCTCGGGACTAGCGGAAGGGGGAATGAGCGGTTCTTC. The rearrangement joins TRBV27 to TRBJ2-1, with 11 bases lining up with TRBD2. CDR3 size: 16 residues. The germline gives CDR1 MNHEY, CDR2 SMNVEV (reference sequence).

As for this clonotype: A much larger clone sits a single nucleotide away, making a read error possible. This chain joins TRBV28 and TRBJ2-3; D is perhaps TRBD1 (5 bases). Germline V CDR1 and CDR2: MDHEN, SYDVKM. The length of the CDR3 is 16 residues. In DNA form, the CDR3 reads TGTGCCAGCAGTCCTTCGACAGTTTCTTACACAGATATGCAGTATTTT. It encodes CASSPSTVSYTDMQYF.

This clonotype has ten or more counts. The chain joins TRBV27 to TRBJ2-5; TRBD1 matches 8 bases. CDR1 is MNHEY and CDR2 is SMNVEV in the germline V gene (reference sequence). CDR3 length: 14 amino acids. With V trimmed by 6 bases and J by 4 bases, 7 bases remained unmatched. As DNA, the CDR3 is TGTGCCAGCAGAGTGTCAGGGGGCCGAGAGACCCAGTACTTC. Translation: CASRVSGGRETQYF.

In this sample, this clonotype turned up many times. This sequence joins TRBV19 and TRBJ1-2; a possible D gene is TRBD1 (6 bases). This CDR3 has 14 amino acids. The germline CDR1 and CDR2 sequences are LNHDA and SQIVND (reference sequence). V gave up 5 bases and J gave up 4 bases, with 14 bases separating them. The CDR3 DNA reads as TGTGCCAGTAGTTCCGCGGGACACTCCTATGGCTACACCTTC. This gives the protein CASSSAGHSYGYTF.

As to this clonotype: With a much larger clone just one base away, this may be a read error. The V call is TRBV6-1, the J call TRBJ2-5; 9 nucleotides align to TRBD1. The J segment lost 2 bases and the V segment lost 6 bases, leaving 7 bases of the junction unmatched. The germline CDR1 and CDR2 sequences are MNHNS and SASEGT. This CDR3 spans 15 amino acids. The CDR3 nucleotides are TGTGCCAGCAGGCGGGACAGGGACAGACAAGAGACCCAGTACTTC. Its protein product is CASRRDRDRQETQYF.

Concerning this clonotype itself: Its ends do not fully match the called genes, so a read error is possible. The chain uses TRBV12-3 or TRBV12-4 and TRBJ1-2; no reliable D call. The CDR3 sequence is 14 residues long. The CDR3 is CPSSLRVTNYGYTF. DNA of the CDR3: TGTCCCAGCAGTTTAAGGGTAACTAATTATGGCTACACCTTC.

The chain employs TRBV14 and TRBJ1-3; D remains unclear. CDR1 and CDR2 from the germline V gene are SGHDN and FVKESK. The CDR3 totals 13 residues. V was cut by 4 bases and J by 2 bases, with 6 bases left in between. The CDR3 sequence: CASSRGTGNTIYF. The CDR3 DNA sequence: TGTGCCAGCAGCCGAGGCACTGGAAACACCATATATTTT.

This clonotype was detected ten times or more. DNA of the CDR3: TGCGCCAGCAGCCAAGAATCAAGGGACACCGGGGAGCTGTTTTTT. Its translation is CASSQESRDTGELFF. V usage is TRBV4-1 and J usage is TRBJ2-2; D unresolved. CDR1 and CDR2 from the germline V gene are MGHRA and YSYEKL. The germline V and J ends were trimmed by 0 bases and 3 bases, with 8 bases remaining between them. CDR3 size: 15 residues.

This clonotype came up many times. J is TRBJ2-7 and V is TRBV11-2; the D gene is possibly TRBD1 (5 bases). CDR3 size: 16 residues. The ends were cut back, 5 bases at V and 4 bases at J, with 21 bases in the middle. Germline loops: CDR1 SGHAT, CDR2 FQNNGV. The CDR3 sequence: CASSLPDLGASYEQYF. The CDR3 DNA is TGTGCCAGCAGCCTACCTGACCTTGGGGCCTCTTACGAGCAGTACTTC.

This chain joins TRBV7-6 and TRBJ2-6; tentative D call: TRBD2 (5 bases). The length of the CDR3 is 15 residues. Trimming removed 3 bases from V and 0 bases from J, with 6 bases in between. CDR1 is SGHVS and CDR2 is FNYEAQ in the germline V gene. The CDR3 sequence is CASSFSVSGANVLTF. As DNA, the CDR3 is TGTGCCAGCAGCTTTAGCGTCTCTGGGGCCAACGTCCTGACTTTC.

The table lists this clonotype with a few counts. In DNA, the CDR3 is TGTGCCACCAGCAGAGACAGCTACTCTGGAAACACCATATATTTT. It is translated as CATSRDSYSGNTIYF. This sequence joins TRBV15 and TRBJ1-3; D gene ambiguous. The CDR3 contains 15 residues. Germline values: CDR1 LNHNV, CDR2 YYDKDF (reference sequence). V lost 0 bases and J lost 0, with 6 bases in between.

This clonotype occurred many times. The gene calls are TRBV10-3 and TRBJ1-1; D gene ambiguous. Trimming pared 0 bases from V and 6 bases from J, leaving 11 bases between. The germline V gene has CDR1 ENHRY and CDR2 SYGVKD. This CDR3 comprises 14 residues. CDR3: CAISESYGGPEAFF. DNA of the CDR3: TGTGCCATCAGTGAGTCATATGGAGGGCCTGAAGCTTTCTTT.

Ten or more counts support this clonotype. The J gene is TRBJ2-3, the V gene TRBV13; D uncertain. Germline CDR1 and CDR2: PRHDT and FYEKMQ (reference sequence). This CDR3 is 13 amino acids long. Trimming pared 5 bases from V and 6 bases from J, leaving 12 bases between. CDR3 sequence: CASSANVPDTQYF. In nucleotides, the CDR3 is TGTGCCAGCAGCGCTAACGTCCCCGATACGCAGTATTTT. Variable domain in full (rest from reference TRBV13 and TRBJ2-3): AAGVIQSPRHLIKEKRETATLKCYPIPRHDTVYWYQQGPGQDPQFLISFYEKMQSDKGSIPDRFSAQQFSDYHSELNMSSLELGDSALYFCASSANVPDTQYFGPGTRLTVL.

This chain links TRBV7-9 with TRBJ2-7; D gene uncertain. With 3 bases removed from V and 3 bases from J, the gap between germline ends came to 30 bases. This CDR3 spans 20 amino acids. The germline gives CDR1 SEHNR, CDR2 FQNEAQ (reference sequence). The CDR3 sequence is CASSLTRPKYPDGSVYEQYF. CDR3 sequence (DNA): TGTGCCAGCAGCTTGACCCGACCGAAATATCCGGACGGAAGCGTCTACGAGCAGTACTTC.

This clonotype was counted ten times or more. The chain combines TRBV30 with TRBJ1-4; 11 nucleotides agree with TRBD1. Trimming cost V 8 bases and J 5 bases; bases outside gene matches: 1. The germline V gene has CDR1 GTSNPN and CDR2 SVGIG (reference sequence). The CDR3 extends over 12 amino acids. The CDR3 bases are TGTGCCGGGACAGGGGGAAATGAAAAACTGTTTTTT. This codes for CAGTGGNEKLFF. The full variable domain, completed using reference TRBV30 and TRBJ1-4, is SQTIHQWPATLVQPVGSPLSLECTVEGTSNPNLYWYRQAAGRGLQLLFYSVGIGQISSEVPQNLSASRPQDRQFILSSKKLLLSDSGFYLCAGTGGNEKLFFGSGTQLSVL.

There are many counts of this clonotype. The chain combines TRBV5-1 with TRBJ2-7; D ambiguous. The ends were cut back, 2 bases at V and 5 bases at J, with 20 bases in the middle. Germline lookup yields CDR1 SGHRS and CDR2 YFSETQ. The CDR3 is 16 amino acids. The CDR3 nucleotides read TGCGCCAGCAGCTTCGGTAGCCGTGGGTTCCCGAACGAGCAGTACTTC. It encodes CASSFGSRGFPNEQYF.

This clonotype was seen a few times. The chain links TRBV5-1 to TRBJ1-4; 7 positions agree with TRBD1. The junction had 6 bases not matched to a gene; V was cut back by 4 bases and J by 3 bases. CDR1 is SGHRS and CDR2 is YFSETQ in the germline V gene. This CDR3 spans 15 amino acids. CDR3 amino acids: CASSGQGGSNEKLFF. CDR3 nucleotide sequence: TGCGCCAGCAGCGGACAAGGGGGCTCTAATGAAAAACTGTTTTTT.

This clonotype was recorded many times. CDR3 residues: CASSGTHGTNSYNEQFF. CDR3 DNA sequence: TGTGCCAGCAGCGGGACCCACGGGACGAATTCCTACAATGAGCAGTTCTTC. The genes are TRBV12-3 or TRBV12-4 and TRBJ2-1; D tentatively reads TRBD1 or TRBD2 (5 bases each). This CDR3 is 17 amino acids long. Trimming took off 6 bases at V and 1 base at J, with 19 bases between the two ends.

This chain links TRBV27 with TRBJ2-1; 7 positions agree with TRBD1. CDR1 is MNHEY and CDR2 is SMNVEV in the germline V gene (reference sequence). V lost 11 bases to trimming and J lost 1 base; unmatched junction nucleotides: 11. The CDR3 length is 15 residues. The DNA of the CDR3 is TGTGCCTCGCAACCCCGACAGGGTTCCTACAATGAGCAGTTCTTC. Amino acids: CASQPRQGSYNEQFF.

The rearrangement joins TRBV4-2 to TRBJ2-3; D is ambiguous. CDR1 is LGHNA, CDR2 YNFKEQ, per germline. Trimming took off 0 bases at V and 6 bases at J, with 10 bases between the two ends. CDR3 length: 14 amino acids. CDR3 loop: CASSQELLLDTQYF. CDR3 nucleotide sequence: TGTGCCAGCAGCCAAGAGTTGTTATTGGATACGCAGTATTTT.

This clonotype has ten or more counts. This chain connects TRBV29-1 to TRBJ1-3, with D possibly TRBD1 on 6 matching bases. This CDR3 is built from 14 residues. CDR1 is SQVTM, CDR2 ANQGSEA, per germline. Trimming took off 5 bases at V and 4 bases at J, with 15 bases between the two ends. CDR3 protein: CSVTGIEGGNTIYF. The CDR3 coding sequence is TGCAGCGTTACAGGGATTGAGGGCGGAAACACCATATATTTT.

Ten or more counts support this clonotype. The chain joins TRBV28 to TRBJ2-3; 12 bases match TRBD2. Trimming took 4 bases from V and 6 from J; bases not matched to a gene: 11. Germline CDR1 and CDR2: MDHEN and SYDVKM. This CDR3 is built from 17 residues. The CDR3 DNA is TGTGCCAGCAGTTCCCCCGGGACTAGCGGGCTGGGGGATACGCAGTATTTT. It translates to CASSSPGTSGLGDTQYF.

This clonotype was counted ten times or more. The V gene is TRBV7-2, the J gene TRBJ2-7; weak D call: TRBD2 (6 bases). V gave up 4 bases and J gave up 5 bases, with 15 bases separating them. Germline assignment: CDR1 SGHTA and CDR2 FQGNSA. The CDR3 covers 14 residues. Here the CDR3 DNA reads TGTGCCAGCAGCTGGAGGGGTACTACCAACGAGCAGTACTTC. This encodes CASSWRGTTNEQYF. The entire variable domain, with the rest obtained from reference TRBV7-2 and TRBJ2-7, is as follows: GAGVSQSPSNKVTEKGKDVELRCDPISGHTALYWYRQSLGQGLEFLIYFQGNSAPDKSGLPSDRFSAERTGGSVSTLTIQRTQQEDSAVYLCASSWRGTTNEQYFGPGTRLTVT.